Included here is one T cell receptor (beta chain) sequence, with context. This clone's antigen is unknown. Base qualities are not recorded, but no much larger clone differs from it by a single base. The sample is drawn from a study of radiotherapy plus CTLA-4 blockade in lung cancer (dated by TCRdb to 2016 to 2018). Study-wide context: Among the enrolled patients, roughly 17% had an objective response, and about 29% reached disease control. Paper-wide results and their limitations: After treatment with radiotherapy and ipilimumab, TCR clones that originated in tumors expanded in peripheral blood. Early dynamic changes in blood T cell clones, together with increased serum interferon-beta after radiation, were reported as the strongest predictors of response.

The CDR1 and CDR2 encoded by the germline V gene (reference sequence) are SEHNR and FQNEAQ. V is shortened by 8 bases, J by 6 bases, and the region joining them spans 11 bases. Taken from cysteine to phenylalanine, the CDR3 has 12 residues. CDR3 DNA only is kept here, 36 bases in frame from base 1. In this study, focal radiation therapy paired with CTLA-4 blockade (ipilimumab) was tested in patients who had chemo-refractory metastatic non-small-cell lung cancer. Library prep was done by the immunoSEQ multiplex PCR assay. The immuneACCESS repertoire file appears here via TCRdb, limited to in-frame rearrangements. These files lack a portion of the clones; in checked studies, under half of the deficit traces to unresolved V genes, and the cause of the others is not known. The table for this sample lists about 45,000 clones; roughly 60% of them were counted only once. Of the sample, roughly 20% falls within the top ten clones.

This clonotype was sampled from a human donor with non-small cell lung cancer who had a partial response to radiotherapy plus ipilimumab. Recombination connected TRBV7-9 to TRBJ2-1, and perhaps TRBD2 as D gene, on 5 matching bases. This specimen was peripheral blood, taken from a patient treated with radiotherapy plus ipilimumab. In nucleotide form, the sequence is TGTGCCAGCGGAATCACTAGCAATGAGCAGTTCTTC. Its coded protein is CASGITSNEQFF.